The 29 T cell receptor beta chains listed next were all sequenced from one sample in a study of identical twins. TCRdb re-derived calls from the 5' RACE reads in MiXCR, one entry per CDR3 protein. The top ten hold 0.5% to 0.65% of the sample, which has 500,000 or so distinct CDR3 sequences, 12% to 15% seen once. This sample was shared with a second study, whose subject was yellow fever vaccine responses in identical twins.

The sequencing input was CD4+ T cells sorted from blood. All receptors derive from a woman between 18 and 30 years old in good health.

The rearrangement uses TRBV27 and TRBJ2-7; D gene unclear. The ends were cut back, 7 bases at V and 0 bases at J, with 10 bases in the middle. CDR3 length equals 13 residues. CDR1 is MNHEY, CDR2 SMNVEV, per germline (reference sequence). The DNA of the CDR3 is TGTGCCAGCAAAAACGAAGGCTCCTACGAGCAGTACTTC. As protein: CASKNEGSYEQYF.

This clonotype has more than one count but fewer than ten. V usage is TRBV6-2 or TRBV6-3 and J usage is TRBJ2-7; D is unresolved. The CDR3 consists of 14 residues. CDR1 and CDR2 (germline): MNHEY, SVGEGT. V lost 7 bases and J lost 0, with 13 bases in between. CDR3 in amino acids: CASKVLAASYEQYF. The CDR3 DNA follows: TGTGCCAGCAAAGTTCTGGCGGCCTCCTACGAGCAGTACTTC.

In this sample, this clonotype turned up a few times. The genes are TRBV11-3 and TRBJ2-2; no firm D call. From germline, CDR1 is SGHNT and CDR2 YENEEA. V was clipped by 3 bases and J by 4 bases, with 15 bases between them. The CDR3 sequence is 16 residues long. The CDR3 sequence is CASSFVRASGTGELFF. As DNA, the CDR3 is TGTGCCAGCAGCTTTGTCAGAGCGTCTGGCACCGGGGAGCTGTTTTTT.

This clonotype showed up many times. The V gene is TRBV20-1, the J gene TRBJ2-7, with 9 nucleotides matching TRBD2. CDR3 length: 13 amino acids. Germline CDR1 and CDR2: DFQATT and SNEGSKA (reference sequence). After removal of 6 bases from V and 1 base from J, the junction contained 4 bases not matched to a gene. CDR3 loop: CSAPSGMSYEQYF. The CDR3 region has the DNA TGCAGTGCCCCTAGCGGGATGTCCTACGAGCAGTACTTC.

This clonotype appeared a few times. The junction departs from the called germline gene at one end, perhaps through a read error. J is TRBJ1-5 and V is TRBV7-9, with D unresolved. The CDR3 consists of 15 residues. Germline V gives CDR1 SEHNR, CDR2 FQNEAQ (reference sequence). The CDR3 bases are TGTGCTAGCAGCTTAGATCCAAGCCCCAATCAGCCCCAGCATTTT. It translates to CASSLDPSPNQPQHF.

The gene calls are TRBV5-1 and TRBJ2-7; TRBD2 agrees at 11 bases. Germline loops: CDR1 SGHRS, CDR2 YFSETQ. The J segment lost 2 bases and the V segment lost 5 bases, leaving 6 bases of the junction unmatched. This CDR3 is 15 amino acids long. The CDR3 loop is CASSLLAGETYEQYF. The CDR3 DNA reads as TGCGCCAGCAGTTTACTAGCGGGGGAGACCTACGAGCAGTACTTC.

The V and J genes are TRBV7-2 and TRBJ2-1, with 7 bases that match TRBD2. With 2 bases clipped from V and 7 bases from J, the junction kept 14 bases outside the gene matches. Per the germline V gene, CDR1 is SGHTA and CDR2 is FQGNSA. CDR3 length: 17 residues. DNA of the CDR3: TGTGCCAGCAGCTTACTACCGGGACTACCCATTGGTAATGAGCAGTTCTTC. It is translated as CASSLLPGLPIGNEQFF.

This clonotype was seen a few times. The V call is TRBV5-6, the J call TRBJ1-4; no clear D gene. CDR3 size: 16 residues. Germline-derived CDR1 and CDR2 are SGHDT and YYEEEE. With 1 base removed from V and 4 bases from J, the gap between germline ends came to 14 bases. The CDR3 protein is CASSLLKGSYNEKLFF. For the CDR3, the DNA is TGTGCCAGCAGCTTGCTAAAGGGAAGCTATAATGAAAAACTGTTTTTT.

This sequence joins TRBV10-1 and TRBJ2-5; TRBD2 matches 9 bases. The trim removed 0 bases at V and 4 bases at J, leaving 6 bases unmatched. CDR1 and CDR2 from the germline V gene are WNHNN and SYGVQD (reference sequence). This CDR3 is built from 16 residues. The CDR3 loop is CASSESERGVGETQYF. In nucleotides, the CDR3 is TGCGCCAGCAGTGAGTCCGAGCGGGGGGTTGGAGAGACCCAGTACTTC.

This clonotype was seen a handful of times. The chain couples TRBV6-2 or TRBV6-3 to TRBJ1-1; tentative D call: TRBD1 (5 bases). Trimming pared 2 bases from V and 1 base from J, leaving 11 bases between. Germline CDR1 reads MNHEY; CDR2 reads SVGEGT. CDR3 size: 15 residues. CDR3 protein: CASSYGGLANTEAFF. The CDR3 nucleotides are TGTGCCAGCAGTTACGGGGGGTTGGCGAACACTGAAGCTTTCTTT.

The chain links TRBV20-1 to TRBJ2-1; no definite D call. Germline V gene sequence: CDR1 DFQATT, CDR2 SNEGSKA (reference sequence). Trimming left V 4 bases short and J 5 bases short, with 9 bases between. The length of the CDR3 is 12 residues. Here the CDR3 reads CSATVENNEQFF. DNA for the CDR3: TGCAGTGCTACGGTCGAAAACAATGAGCAGTTCTTC.

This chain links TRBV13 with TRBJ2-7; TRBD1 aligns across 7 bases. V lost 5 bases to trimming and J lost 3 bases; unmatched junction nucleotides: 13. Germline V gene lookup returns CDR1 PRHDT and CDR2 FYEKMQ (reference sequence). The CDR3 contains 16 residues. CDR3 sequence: CASSPRPGQRNYEQYF. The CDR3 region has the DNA TGTGCCAGCAGCCCACGTCCGGGACAGCGAAACTACGAGCAGTACTTC.

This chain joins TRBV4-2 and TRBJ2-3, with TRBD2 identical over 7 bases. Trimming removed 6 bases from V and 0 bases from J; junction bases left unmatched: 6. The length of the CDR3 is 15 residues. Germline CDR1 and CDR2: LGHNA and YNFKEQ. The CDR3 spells CASRSQAGSTDTQYF. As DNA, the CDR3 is TGTGCCAGCAGGTCTCAAGCGGGAAGCACAGATACGCAGTATTTT.

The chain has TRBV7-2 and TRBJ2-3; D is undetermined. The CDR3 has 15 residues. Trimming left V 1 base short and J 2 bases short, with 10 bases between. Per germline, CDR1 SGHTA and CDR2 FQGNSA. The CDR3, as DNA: TGTGCCAGCAGCTTAGATCCGCGAGCCACAGATACGCAGTATTTT. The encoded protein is CASSLDPRATDTQYF. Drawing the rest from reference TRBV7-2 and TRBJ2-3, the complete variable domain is GAGVSQSPSNKVTEKGKDVELRCDPISGHTALYWYRQSLGQGLEFLIYFQGNSAPDKSGLPSDRFSAERTGGSVSTLTIQRTQQEDSAVYLCASSLDPRATDTQYFGPGTRLTVL.

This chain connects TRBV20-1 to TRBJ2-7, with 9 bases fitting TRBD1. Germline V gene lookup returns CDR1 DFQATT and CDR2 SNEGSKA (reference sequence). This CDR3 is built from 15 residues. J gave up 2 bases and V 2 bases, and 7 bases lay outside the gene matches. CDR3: CSARPGGQGPYEQYF. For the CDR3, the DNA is TGCAGTGCTAGACCCGGGGGACAGGGACCCTACGAGCAGTACTTC.

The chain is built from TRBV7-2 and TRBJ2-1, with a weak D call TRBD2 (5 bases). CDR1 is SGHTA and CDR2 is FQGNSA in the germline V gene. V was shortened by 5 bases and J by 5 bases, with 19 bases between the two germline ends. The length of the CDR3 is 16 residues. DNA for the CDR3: TGTGCCAGCAGCCGACGCCAGGACTCTTACGACAATGAGCAGTTCTTC. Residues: CASSRRQDSYDNEQFF.

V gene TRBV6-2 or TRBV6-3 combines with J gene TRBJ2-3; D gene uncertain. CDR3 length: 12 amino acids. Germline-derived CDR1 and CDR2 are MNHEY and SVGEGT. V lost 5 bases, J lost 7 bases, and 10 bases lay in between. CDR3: CASSPTVNTQYF. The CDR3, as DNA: TGTGCCAGCAGTCCCACAGTTAATACGCAGTATTTT.

CDR3 sequence reads: CASSPRLTRKEYNEQFF. CDR3 in DNA: TGTGCCAGCAGTCCACGACTAACGAGAAAAGAATACAATGAGCAGTTCTTC. J is TRBJ2-1 and V is TRBV6-5, with D maybe TRBD2 (5 bases). Germline assignment: CDR1 MNHEY and CDR2 SVGAGI. The CDR3 is 17 amino acids. The V end was cut by 5 bases, the J end by 4 bases, with 21 bases between.

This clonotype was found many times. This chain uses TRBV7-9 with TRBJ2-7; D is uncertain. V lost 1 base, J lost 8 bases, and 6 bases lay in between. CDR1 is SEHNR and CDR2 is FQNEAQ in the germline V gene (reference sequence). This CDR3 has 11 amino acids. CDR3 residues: CASSLDRKQYF. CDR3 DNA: TGTGCCAGCAGCTTAGATCGGAAGCAGTACTTC.

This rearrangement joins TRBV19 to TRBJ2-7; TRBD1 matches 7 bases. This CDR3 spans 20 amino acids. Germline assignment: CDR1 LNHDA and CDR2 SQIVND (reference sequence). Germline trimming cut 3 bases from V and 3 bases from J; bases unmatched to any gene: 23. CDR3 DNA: TGTGCCAGTAGTATTAGAGGGCAGGACAGGATAACAGGAGGATACTACGAGCAGTACTTC. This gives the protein CASSIRGQDRITGGYYEQYF.

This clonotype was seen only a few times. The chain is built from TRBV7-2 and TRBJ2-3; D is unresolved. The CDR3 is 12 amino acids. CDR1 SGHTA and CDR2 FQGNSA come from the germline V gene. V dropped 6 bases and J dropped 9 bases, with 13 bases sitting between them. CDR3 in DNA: TGTGCCAGCAGTCCACTACTTGGCACGCAGTATTTT. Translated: CASSPLLGTQYF. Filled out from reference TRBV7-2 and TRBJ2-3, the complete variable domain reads GAGVSQSPSNKVTEKGKDVELRCDPISGHTALYWYRQSLGQGLEFLIYFQGNSAPDKSGLPSDRFSAERTGGSVSTLTIQRTQQEDSAVYLCASSPLLGTQYFGPGTRLTVL.

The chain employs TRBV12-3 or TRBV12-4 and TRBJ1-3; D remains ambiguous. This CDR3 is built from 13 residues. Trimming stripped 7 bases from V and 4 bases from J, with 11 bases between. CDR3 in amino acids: CASKTLGGNTIYF. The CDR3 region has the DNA TGTGCCAGCAAAACACTGGGGGGAAACACCATATATTTT.

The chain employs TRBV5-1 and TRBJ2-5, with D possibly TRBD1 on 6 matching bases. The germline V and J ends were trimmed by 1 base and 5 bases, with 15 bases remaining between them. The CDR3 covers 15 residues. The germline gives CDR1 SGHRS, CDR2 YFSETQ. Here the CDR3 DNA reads TGCGCCAGCAGCTTGTCAGATACAAGGGGGGAGACCCAGTACTTC. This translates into CASSLSDTRGETQYF.

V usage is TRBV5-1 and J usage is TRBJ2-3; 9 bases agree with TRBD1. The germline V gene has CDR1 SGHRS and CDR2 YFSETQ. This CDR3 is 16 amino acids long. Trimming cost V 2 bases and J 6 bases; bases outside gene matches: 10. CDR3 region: CASSFTTGGSSDTQYF. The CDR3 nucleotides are TGCGCCAGCAGCTTCACTACAGGGGGCTCGTCGGATACGCAGTATTTT.

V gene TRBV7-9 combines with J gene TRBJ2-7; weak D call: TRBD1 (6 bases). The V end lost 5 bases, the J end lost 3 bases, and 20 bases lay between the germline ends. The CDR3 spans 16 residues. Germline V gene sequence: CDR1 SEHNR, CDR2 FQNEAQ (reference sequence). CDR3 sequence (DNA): TGTGCCAGCAGCAAAGCCGGGACACCCTCCCACTACGAGCAGTACTTC. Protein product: CASSKAGTPSHYEQYF.

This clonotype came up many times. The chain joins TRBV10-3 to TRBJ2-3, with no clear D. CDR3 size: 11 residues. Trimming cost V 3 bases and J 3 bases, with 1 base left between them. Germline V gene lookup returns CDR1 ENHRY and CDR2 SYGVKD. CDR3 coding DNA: TGTGCCATCAGTGAAACAGATACGCAGTATTTT. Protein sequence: CAISETDTQYF.

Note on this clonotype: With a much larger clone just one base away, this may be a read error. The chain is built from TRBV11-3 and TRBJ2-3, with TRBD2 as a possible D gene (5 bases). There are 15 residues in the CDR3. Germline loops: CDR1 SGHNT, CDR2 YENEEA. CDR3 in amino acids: CASSLGTAVEDSQYF. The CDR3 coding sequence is TGTGCCAGCAGCTTAGGTACAGCGGTTGAAGATTCGCAGTATTTT. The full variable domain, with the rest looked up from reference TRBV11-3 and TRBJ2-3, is EAGVVQSPRYKIIEKKQPVAFWCNPISGHNTLYWYLQNLGQGPELLIRYENEEAVDDSQLPKDRFSAERLKGVDSTLKIQPAELGDSAVYLCASSLGTAVEDSQYFGPGTRLTVL.

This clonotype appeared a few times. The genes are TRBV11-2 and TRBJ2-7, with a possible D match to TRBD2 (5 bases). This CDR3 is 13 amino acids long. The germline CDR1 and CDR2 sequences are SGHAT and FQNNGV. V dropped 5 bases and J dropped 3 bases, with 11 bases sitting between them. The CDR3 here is CASSPYRGYEQYF. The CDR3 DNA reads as TGTGCCAGCAGCCCTTATCGGGGCTACGAGCAGTACTTC.

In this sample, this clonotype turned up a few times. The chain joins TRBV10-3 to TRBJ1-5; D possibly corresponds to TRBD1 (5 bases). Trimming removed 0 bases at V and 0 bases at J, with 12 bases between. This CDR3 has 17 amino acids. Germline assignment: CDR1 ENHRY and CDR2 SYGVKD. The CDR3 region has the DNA TGTGCCATCAGTGAGTCCGTAGGAGGGGCTAGCAATCAGCCCCAGCATTTT. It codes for CAISESVGGASNQPQHF.